This T cell receptor beta chain was found in a study of blood T cells in healthy people across ages. Study-level points and caveats: Roughly linear age-related decline in beta diversity appeared, significant by age around 38.

To note about this clonotype: What it recognizes is unknown.

With a J-beta primer mix and a sample-barcoded 5' primer, a second PCR ran 7 to 11 cycles. One entry per CDR3 protein, called by TCRdb with MiXCR from the 5' RACE reads. The data contain 1.5 million to 2 million distinct CDR3 sequences, approximately 50% of them singletons. Germline-derived CDR1 and CDR2 are SGHTS and YDEGEE. This CDR3 is 14 amino acids long. The V segment lost 1 base and the J segment 8 bases; nucleotides outside the gene matches: 8. Sequencing was performed on blood. The receptor was derived from a woman in her 40s in good health. This chain links TRBV5-8 with TRBJ1-2; 7 bases fit TRBD1. The CDR3 sequence is CASSLRGPGGGYTF. The CDR3 DNA reads as TGTGCCAGCAGCTTGAGGGGGCCGGGAGGAGGCTACACCTTC.